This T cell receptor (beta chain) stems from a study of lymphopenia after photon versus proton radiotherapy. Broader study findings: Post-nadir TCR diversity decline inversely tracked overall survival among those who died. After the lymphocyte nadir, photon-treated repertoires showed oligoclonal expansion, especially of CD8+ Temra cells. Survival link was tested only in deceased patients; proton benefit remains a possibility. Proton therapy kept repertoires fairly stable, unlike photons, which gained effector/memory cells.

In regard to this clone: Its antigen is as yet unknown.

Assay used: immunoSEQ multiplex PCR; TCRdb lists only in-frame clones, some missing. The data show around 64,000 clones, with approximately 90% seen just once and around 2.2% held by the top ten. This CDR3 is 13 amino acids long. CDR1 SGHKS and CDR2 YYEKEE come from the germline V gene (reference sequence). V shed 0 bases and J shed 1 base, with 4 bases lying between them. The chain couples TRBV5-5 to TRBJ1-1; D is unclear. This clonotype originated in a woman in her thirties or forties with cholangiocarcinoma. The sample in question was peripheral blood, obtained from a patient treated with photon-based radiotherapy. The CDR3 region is CASSLGENTEAFF. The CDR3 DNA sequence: TGTGCCAGCAGCTTGGGGGAGAACACTGAAGCTTTCTTT.